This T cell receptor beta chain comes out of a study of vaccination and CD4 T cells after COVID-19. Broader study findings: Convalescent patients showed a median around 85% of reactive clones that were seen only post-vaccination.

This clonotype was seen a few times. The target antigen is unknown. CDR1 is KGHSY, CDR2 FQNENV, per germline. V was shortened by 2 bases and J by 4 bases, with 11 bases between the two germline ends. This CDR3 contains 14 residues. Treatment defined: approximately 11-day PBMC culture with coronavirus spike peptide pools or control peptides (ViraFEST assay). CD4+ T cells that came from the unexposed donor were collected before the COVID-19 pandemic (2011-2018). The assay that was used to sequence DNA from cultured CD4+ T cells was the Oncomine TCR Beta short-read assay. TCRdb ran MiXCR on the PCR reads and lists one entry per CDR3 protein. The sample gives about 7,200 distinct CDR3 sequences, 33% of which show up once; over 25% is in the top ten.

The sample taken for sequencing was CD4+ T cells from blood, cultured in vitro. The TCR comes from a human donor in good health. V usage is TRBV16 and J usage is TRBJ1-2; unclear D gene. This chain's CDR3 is CASSQPRGPYGYTF. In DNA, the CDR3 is TGTGCCAGCAGCCAACCCCGCGGACCCTATGGCTACACCTTC.